These T cell receptor beta chains were read from a single sample in a study of identical twins. One entry per CDR3 protein, called by TCRdb with MiXCR from the 5' RACE reads. The table lists some 1,600,000 distinct CDR3 sequences, about 31% of them singletons. Sequencing was carried out using cord blood. The receptors were gathered from a newborn girl in good health. The CDR3 runs from the conserved cysteine through the conserved F or W. A D gene is named only where the DNA matches it firmly. Size tells how often a clone was seen (once, few, many) or the class of an expanded clone, and some rows leave it out.

clone size	D gene	J gene	CDR3 length	V gene	CDR3 DNA	CDR3 protein
-	-	TRBJ2-1	16	TRBV4-2	TGTGCCAGCAGCCAAGAGGGGGATTCCTCCTACAATGAGCAGTTCTTC	CASSQEGDSSYNEQFF
once	TRBD2	TRBJ2-1	14	TRBV2	TGTGCCAGCAGGCCAGCGGGAGGCTACAATGAGCAGTTCTTC	CASRPAGGYNEQFF
few	TRBD1	TRBJ2-5	13	TRBV29-1	TGCAGCGTTGTGGACGGTTTTACAGGGGAGCAGTACTTC	CSVVDGFTGEQYF
-	TRBD2	TRBJ2-3	14	TRBV5-1	TGCGCCAACACTAGCGGGAGGAGGCCAGATACGCAGTATTTT	CANTSGRRPDTQYF
few	-	TRBJ2-7	15	TRBV5-1	TGCGCCAGCAGCTCGAGGACAGAAGGAAGCTACGAGCAGTACTTC	CASSSRTEGSYEQYF
-	-	TRBJ2-7	14	TRBV19	TGTGCCAGTAGTCGGGACGGAGGAGGCTACGAGCAGTACTTC	CASSRDGGGYEQYF
-	-	TRBJ1-4	15	TRBV28	TGTGCCAGCAGTTTTTTCGGACCACTAGGGGAAAAACTGTTTTTT	CASSFFGPLGEKLFF
-	TRBD2	TRBJ2-5	14	TRBV20-1	TGCAGTCGACTAGCGGGAGGTTTAAAAGAGACCCAGTACTTC	CSRLAGGLKETQYF
many	-	TRBJ2-5	14	TRBV20-1	TGCAGTGCTAGAGTCGCAGTTCCTCCAGAGACCCAGTACTTC	CSARVAVPPETQYF
-	TRBD2	TRBJ2-3	15	TRBV10-3	TGTGCCATCAGTTCGACTAGCGGGAGCACAGATACGCAGTATTTT	CAISSTSGSTDTQYF
few	-	TRBJ1-2	12	TRBV28	TGTGCCAACTCCGCTGGGAACTATGGCTACACCTTC	CANSAGNYGYTF
-	-	TRBJ2-4	14	TRBV15	TGTGCCACCTCTCCAAACATAGCCAAAAACATTCGGTACTTC	CATSPNIAKNIRYF
many	-	TRBJ2-7	16	TRBV27	TGTGCCAGCAGTTTCCGAGGCAGGGGAGAGGAATACGAGCAGTACTTC	CASSFRGRGEEYEQYF
many	TRBD1	TRBJ2-7	14	TRBV20-1	TGCAGTGCTAGAGATCGGGACAGCTCCTACGAGCAGTACTTC	CSARDRDSSYEQYF
-	-	TRBJ2-3	14	TRBV7-2	TGTGCCAGCAGCTTAGCGCCCCCTCCAGATACGCAGTATTTT	CASSLAPPPDTQYF
once	-	TRBJ1-5	18	TRBV27	TGTGCCAGCAGTTTAAGGTGGGATCACAGCTATAGCAATCAGCCCCAGCATTTT	CASSLRWDHSYSNQPQHF
-	-	TRBJ1-3	15	TRBV10-3	TGTGCCATCAGTGAGTCGACAACTCTTGGAAACACCATATATTTT	CAISESTTLGNTIYF
-	-	TRBJ1-5	13	TRBV7-2	TGTGCCAGCAGTTCGCATTGGCGGCAGCCCCAGCATTTT	CASSSHWRQPQHF
-	-	TRBJ1-2	18	TRBV20-1	TGCAGTGCTAGAGATCGGGGACATCTCCAAGGGGCTAACTATGGCTACACCTTC	CSARDRGHLQGANYGYTF
-	-	TRBJ2-7	16	TRBV4-1	TGCGCCAGCAGCCAAGTAGGGACTTCAAGCTCCTACGAGCAGTACTTC	CASSQVGTSSSYEQYF
-	TRBD1	TRBJ1-4	12	TRBV12-3/TRBV12-4	TGTGCCAGCAGTTTAGGCAGGGGGAAACTGTTTTTT	CASSLGRGKLFF
few	-	TRBJ2-1	14	TRBV6-1	TGTGCCAGCAGGGGATGGGAGTCCCCGAATGAGCAGTTCTTC	CASRGWESPNEQFF
-	TRBD2	TRBJ2-7	14	TRBV5-1	TGCGCCAGCAGCCGCAGCGGGAGTGCCTACGAGCAGTACTTC	CASSRSGSAYEQYF
few	TRBD2	TRBJ2-1	14	TRBV20-1	TGCAGTGCTAGCCCGGGGGGGCCGTCGTCTGAGCAGTTCTTC	CSASPGGPSSEQFF
-	-	TRBJ2-7	19	TRBV24-1	TGTGCCACCATGGGGGGCTTGGGTGGGCGGGCAAGCTCCTACAATGAGCAGTACTTC	CATMGGLGGRASSYNEQYF
few	-	TRBJ1-5	15	TRBV28	TGTGCCAGCAGTCTCCCCGGGTCCTACAATCAGCCCCAGCATTTT	CASSLPGSYNQPQHF
many	TRBD2	TRBJ2-4	15	TRBV5-1	TGTGCCAGCAGCTTAGTAGCGGGAGCCAAAAACATTCAGTACTTC	CASSLVAGAKNIQYF
-	-	TRBJ2-7	13	TRBV18	TGTGCCAGCTCACCAAAAACCAGCTACGAGCAGTACTTC	CASSPKTSYEQYF
many	-	TRBJ2-4	16	TRBV5-6	TGTGCCAGCAGCTTGGCGGGCACAATAGCCAAAAACATTCAGTACTTC	CASSLAGTIAKNIQYF
few	-	TRBJ1-5	15	TRBV5-1	TGCGCCAGCAGCTTGGGGGATGGATTCAATCAGCCCCAGCATTTT	CASSLGDGFNQPQHF
few	-	TRBJ1-2	14	TRBV29-1	TGCAGCGTTGACCTTAGGCAGTCAAACTATGGCTACACCTTC	CSVDLRQSNYGYTF
many	-	TRBJ2-3	16	TRBV5-1	TGCGCCAGCAGCTTGGTTGTGGTCTCTAGCACAGATACGCAGTATTTT	CASSLVVVSSTDTQYF
once	-	TRBJ1-6	14	TRBV4-2	TGTGCCAGCAGCCAAGTCGCCGTTAATTCACCCCTCCACTTT	CASSQVAVNSPLHF
-	-	TRBJ2-1	15	TRBV3-1	TGTGCCAGCAGCCAAGATTGGGGTATATACAATGAGCAGTTCTTC	CASSQDWGIYNEQFF
few	-	TRBJ2-7	14	TRBV4-2	TGTGCCAGCAGCCAAGTATCCGGGACTCATGAGCAGTACTTC	CASSQVSGTHEQYF
-	TRBD2	TRBJ2-7	16	TRBV6-5	TGTGCCAGCAGCCGAATAGCGGGAGGTACCTACAATGAGCAGTACTTC	CASSRIAGGTYNEQYF
-	-	TRBJ1-5	15	TRBV20-1	TGCAGTGCTAGGGAACAGGGACGGGTGAATCAGCCCCAGCATTTT	CSAREQGRVNQPQHF
-	TRBD1	TRBJ1-2	16	TRBV7-8	TGTGCCAGCAGCTTAGGGGGCACAGGGGCAGGCTATGGCTACACCTTC	CASSLGGTGAGYGYTF
-	-	TRBJ2-1	16	TRBV27	TGTGCCAGCAGCCCCCGAGGGACAAACCCCTACAATGAGCAGTTCTTC	CASSPRGTNPYNEQFF
once	-	TRBJ1-2	15	TRBV6-6	TGTGCCAGCAGCCGTGGGTTTTACACCGACTATGGCTACACCTTC	CASSRGFYTDYGYTF
few	-	TRBJ2-3	13	TRBV19	TGTGCCAGTAAGAACAGGGAAACAGATACGCAGTATTTT	CASKNRETDTQYF
-	-	TRBJ2-1	13	TRBV3-1	TGTGCCAGCAGCCAACTTACTAGCAATGAGCAGTTCTTC	CASSQLTSNEQFF
-	TRBD2	TRBJ2-1	18	TRBV5-1	TGCGCCAGCAGCCCCATGGGCGGGACTAGCGGGTCCTACAATGAGCAGTTCTTC	CASSPMGGTSGSYNEQFF
-	-	TRBJ1-1	14	TRBV20-1	TGCAGTGCAAACCGGGACGGGCTGAACATTGAAGCTTTCTTT	CSANRDGLNIEAFF
-	-	TRBJ2-7	15	TRBV7-2	TGTGCCAGCAGCTCCAGGCGTATTGGGTCCTACGAGCAGTACTTC	CASSSRRIGSYEQYF
-	-	TRBJ2-1	13	TRBV25-1	TGTGCCAGCAGTGGAATAGTCCTCAATGAGCAGTTCTTC	CASSGIVLNEQFF
-	-	TRBJ2-5	16	TRBV11-2	TGTGCCAGCAGCTTAGTTTCGGGTCGCCGAAGAGAGACCCAGTACTTC	CASSLVSGRRRETQYF
-	-	TRBJ2-5	16	TRBV18	TGTGCCAGCTCCCCCTCCGCGGGGGCCTTTCAAGAGACCCAGTACTTC	CASSPSAGAFQETQYF
-	-	TRBJ2-5	12	TRBV7-2	TGTGCCAGCAGCACCTATAAAGAGACCCAGTACTTC	CASSTYKETQYF
few	-	TRBJ1-5	11	TRBV29-1	TGCAGCGTTGACAGCAATCAGCCCCAGCATTTT	CSVDSNQPQHF
-	TRBD1	TRBJ2-7	13	TRBV27	TGTGCCAGCAGTTTATACAGGGGTCACGAGCAGTACTTC	CASSLYRGHEQYF
-	-	TRBJ1-6	16	TRBV6-5	TGTGCCAGCAGCCCCCTTGGACAGTTCTATAATTCACCCCTCCACTTT	CASSPLGQFYNSPLHF